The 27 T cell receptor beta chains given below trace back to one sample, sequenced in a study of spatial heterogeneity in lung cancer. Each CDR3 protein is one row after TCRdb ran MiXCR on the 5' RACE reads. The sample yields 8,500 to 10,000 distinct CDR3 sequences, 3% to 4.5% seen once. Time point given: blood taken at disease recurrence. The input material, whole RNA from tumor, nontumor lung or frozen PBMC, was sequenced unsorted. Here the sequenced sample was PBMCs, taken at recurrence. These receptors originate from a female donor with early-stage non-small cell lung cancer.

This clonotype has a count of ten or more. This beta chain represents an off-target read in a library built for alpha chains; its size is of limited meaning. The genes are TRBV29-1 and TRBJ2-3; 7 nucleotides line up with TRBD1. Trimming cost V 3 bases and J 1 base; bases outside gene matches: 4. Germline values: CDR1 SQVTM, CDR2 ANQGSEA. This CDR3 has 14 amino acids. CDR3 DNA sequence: TGCAGCGTTGAGCGCACAGGGGGCACAGATACGCAGTATTTT. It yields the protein CSVERTGGTDTQYF.

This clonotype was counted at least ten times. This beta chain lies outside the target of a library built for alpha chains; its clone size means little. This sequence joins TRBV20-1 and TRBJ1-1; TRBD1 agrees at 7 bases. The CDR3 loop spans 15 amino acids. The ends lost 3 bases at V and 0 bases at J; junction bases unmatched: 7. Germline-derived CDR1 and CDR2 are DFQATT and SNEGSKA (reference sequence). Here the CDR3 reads CSARDPTGLNTEAFF. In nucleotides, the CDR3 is TGCAGTGCTAGGGACCCGACAGGGCTGAACACTGAAGCTTTCTTT.

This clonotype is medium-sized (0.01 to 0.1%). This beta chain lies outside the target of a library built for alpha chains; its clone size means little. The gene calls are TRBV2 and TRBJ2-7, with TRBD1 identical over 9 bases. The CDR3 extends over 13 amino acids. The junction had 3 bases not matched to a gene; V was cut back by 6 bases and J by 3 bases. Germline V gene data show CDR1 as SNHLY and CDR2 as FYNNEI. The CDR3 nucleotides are TGTGCCAGCAGGACAGGGGGAGGCTACGAGCAGTACTTC. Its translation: CASRTGGGYEQYF.

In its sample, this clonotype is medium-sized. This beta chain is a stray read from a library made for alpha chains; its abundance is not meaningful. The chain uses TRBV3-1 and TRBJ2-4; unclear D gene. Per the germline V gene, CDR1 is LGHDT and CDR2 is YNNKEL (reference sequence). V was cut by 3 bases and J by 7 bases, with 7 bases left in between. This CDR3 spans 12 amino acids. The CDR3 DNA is TGTGCCAGCAGCCATTCCGCTAACATTCAGTACTTC. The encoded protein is CASSHSANIQYF.

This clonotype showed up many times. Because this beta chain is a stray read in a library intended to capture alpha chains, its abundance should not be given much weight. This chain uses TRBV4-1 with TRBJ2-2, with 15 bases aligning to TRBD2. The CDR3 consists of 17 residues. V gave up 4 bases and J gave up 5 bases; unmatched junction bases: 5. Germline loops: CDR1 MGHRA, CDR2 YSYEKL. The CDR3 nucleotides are TGCGCCAGCAGCCCTCTAGGGACTAGCGGGGGGACCGGGGAGCTGTTTTTT. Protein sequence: CASSPLGTSGGTGELFF.

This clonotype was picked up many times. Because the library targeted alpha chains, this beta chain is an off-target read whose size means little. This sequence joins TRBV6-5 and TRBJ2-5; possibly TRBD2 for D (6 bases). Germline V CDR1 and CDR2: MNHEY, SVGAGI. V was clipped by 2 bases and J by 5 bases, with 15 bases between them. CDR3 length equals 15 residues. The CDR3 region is CASSYTRGRTETQYF. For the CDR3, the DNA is TGTGCCAGCAGTTACACGCGGGGCCGGACGGAGACCCAGTACTTC.

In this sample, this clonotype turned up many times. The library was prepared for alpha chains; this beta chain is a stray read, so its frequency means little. The CDR3, as DNA: TGTGCCAGCAGCCGAAGGGAGGGGCGTAGCACAGATACGCAGTATTTT. It specifies CASSRREGRSTDTQYF. J is TRBJ2-3 and V is TRBV14, with TRBD2 matching over 7 bases. The CDR3 runs to 16 residues. The germline V gene encodes CDR1 SGHDN and CDR2 FVKESK. V lost 4 bases and J lost 0; bases outside the gene matches: 7. The whole variable domain, filled in from reference TRBV14 and TRBJ2-3, reads EAGVTQFPSHSVIEKGQTVTLRCDPISGHDNLYWYRRVMGKEIKFLLHFVKESKQDESGMPNNRFLAERTGGTYSTLKVQPAELEDSGVYFCASSRREGRSTDTQYFGPGTRLTVL.

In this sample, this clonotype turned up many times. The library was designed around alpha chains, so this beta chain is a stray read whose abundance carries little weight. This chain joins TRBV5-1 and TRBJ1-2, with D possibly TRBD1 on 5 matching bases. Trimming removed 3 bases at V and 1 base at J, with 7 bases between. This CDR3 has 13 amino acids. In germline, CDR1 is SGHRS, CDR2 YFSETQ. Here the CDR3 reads CASSSDSNYGYTF. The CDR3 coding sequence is TGCGCCAGCAGCTCAGACAGTAACTATGGCTACACCTTC.

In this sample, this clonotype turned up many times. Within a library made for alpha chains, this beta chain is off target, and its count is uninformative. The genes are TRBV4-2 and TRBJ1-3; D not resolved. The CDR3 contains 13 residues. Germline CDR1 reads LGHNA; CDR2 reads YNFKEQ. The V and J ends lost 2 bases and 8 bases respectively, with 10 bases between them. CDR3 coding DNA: TGTGCCAGCAGCCAATCTACACGGGACACCATATATTTT. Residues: CASSQSTRDTIYF.

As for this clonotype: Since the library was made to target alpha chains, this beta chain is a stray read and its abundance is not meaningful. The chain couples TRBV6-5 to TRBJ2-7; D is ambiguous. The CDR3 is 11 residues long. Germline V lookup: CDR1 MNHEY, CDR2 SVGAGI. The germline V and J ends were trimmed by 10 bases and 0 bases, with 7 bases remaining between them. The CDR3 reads CATRSSYEQYF. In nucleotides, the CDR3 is TGTGCCACCCGTAGCTCCTACGAGCAGTACTTC.

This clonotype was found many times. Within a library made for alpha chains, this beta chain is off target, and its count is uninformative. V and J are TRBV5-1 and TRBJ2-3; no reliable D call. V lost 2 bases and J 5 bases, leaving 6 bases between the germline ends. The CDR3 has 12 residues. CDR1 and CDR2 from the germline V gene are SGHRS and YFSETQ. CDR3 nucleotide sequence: TGCGCCAGCAGCTTTAGTCGAGATACGCAGTATTTT. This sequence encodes CASSFSRDTQYF. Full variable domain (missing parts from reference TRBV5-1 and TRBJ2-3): KAGVTQTPRYLIKTRGQQVTLSCSPISGHRSVSWYQQTPGQGLQFLFEYFSETQRNKGNFPGRFSGRQFSNSRSEMNVSTLELGDSALYLCASSFSRDTQYFGPGTRLTVL.

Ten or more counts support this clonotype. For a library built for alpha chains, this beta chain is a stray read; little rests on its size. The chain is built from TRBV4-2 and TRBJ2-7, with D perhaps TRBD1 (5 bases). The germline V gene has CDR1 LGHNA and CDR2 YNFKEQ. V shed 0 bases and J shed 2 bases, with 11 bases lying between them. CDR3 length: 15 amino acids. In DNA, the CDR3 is TGTGCCAGCAGCCAAGATCACCAGGGCCCCTACGAGCAGTACTTC. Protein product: CASSQDHQGPYEQYF.

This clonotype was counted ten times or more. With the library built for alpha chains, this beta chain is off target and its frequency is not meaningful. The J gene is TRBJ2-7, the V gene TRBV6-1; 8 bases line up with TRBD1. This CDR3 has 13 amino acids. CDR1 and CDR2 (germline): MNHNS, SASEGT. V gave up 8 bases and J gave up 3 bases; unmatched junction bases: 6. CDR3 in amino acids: CASDLTGVYEQYF. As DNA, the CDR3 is TGTGCCAGCGACTTGACAGGGGTCTACGAGCAGTACTTC.

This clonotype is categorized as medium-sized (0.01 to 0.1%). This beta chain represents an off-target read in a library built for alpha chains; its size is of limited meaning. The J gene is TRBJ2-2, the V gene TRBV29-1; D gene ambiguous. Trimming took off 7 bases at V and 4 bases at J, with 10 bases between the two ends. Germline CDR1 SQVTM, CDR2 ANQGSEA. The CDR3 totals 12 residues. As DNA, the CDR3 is TGCAGCGCCGTGGGCCCCACCGGGGAGCTGTTTTTT. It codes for CSAVGPTGELFF.

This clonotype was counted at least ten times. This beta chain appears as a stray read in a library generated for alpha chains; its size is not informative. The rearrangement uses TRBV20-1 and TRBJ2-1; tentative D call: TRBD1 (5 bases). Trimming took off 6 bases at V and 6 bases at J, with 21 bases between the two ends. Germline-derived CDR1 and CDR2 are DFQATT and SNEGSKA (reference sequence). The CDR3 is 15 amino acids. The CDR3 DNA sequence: TGCAGTGCGCCGACCACATCTAGGGGCGGCAATGAGCAGTTCTTC. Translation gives CSAPTTSRGGNEQFF.

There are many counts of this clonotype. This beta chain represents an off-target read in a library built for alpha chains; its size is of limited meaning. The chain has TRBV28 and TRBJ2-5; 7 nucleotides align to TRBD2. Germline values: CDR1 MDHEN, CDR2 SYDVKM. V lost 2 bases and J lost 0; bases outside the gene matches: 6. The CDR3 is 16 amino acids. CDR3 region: CASSLKPGGYQETQYF. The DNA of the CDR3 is TGTGCCAGCAGTTTAAAACCCGGGGGGTACCAAGAGACCCAGTACTTC.

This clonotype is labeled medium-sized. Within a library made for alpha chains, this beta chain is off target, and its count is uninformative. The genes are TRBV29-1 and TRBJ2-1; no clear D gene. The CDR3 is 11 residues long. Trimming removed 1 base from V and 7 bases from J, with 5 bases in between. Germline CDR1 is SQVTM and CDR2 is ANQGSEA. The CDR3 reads CSVEGRNEQFF. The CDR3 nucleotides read TGCAGCGTTGAAGGTAGGAATGAGCAGTTCTTC.

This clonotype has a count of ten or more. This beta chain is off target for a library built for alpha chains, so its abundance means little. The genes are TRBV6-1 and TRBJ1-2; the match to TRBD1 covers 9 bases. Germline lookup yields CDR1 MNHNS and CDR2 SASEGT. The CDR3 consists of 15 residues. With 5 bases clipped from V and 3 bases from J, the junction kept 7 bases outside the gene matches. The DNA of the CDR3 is TGTGCCAGCAGTCCTCGGACAGGGGACTACTATGGCTACACCTTC. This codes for CASSPRTGDYYGYTF.

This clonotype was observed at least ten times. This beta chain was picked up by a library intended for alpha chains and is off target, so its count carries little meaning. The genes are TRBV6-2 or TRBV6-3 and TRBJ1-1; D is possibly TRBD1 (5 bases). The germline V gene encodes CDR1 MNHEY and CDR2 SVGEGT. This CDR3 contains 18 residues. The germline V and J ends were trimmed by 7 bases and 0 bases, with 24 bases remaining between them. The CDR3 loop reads CASKSGLAWDRLNTEAFF. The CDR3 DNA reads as TGTGCCAGCAAGAGTGGTCTCGCATGGGACCGATTGAACACTGAAGCTTTCTTT.

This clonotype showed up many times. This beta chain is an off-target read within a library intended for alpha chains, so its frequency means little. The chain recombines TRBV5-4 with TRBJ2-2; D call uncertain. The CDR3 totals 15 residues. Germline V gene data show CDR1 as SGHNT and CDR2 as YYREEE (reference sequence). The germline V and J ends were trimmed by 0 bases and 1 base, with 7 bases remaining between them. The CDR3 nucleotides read TGTGCCAGCAGCTTGGGACACCGGAACACCGGGGAGCTGTTTTTT. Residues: CASSLGHRNTGELFF.

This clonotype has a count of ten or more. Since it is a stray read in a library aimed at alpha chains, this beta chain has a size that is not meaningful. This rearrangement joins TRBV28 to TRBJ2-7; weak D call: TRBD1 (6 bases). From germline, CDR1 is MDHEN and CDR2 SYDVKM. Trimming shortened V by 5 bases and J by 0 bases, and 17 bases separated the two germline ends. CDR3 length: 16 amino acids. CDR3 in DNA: TGTGCCAGCAGTGCGCCCCCCGGGACAAACTCCTACGAGCAGTACTTC. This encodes CASSAPPGTNSYEQYF.

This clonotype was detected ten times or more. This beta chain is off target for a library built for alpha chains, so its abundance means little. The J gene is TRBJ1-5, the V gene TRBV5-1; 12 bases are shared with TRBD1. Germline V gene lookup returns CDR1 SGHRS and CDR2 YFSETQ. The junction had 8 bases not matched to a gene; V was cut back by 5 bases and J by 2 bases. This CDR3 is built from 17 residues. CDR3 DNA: TGCGCCAGCAGTTCCGGGACAGGGGGCAACGGCAATCAGCCCCAGCATTTT. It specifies CASSSGTGGNGNQPQHF.

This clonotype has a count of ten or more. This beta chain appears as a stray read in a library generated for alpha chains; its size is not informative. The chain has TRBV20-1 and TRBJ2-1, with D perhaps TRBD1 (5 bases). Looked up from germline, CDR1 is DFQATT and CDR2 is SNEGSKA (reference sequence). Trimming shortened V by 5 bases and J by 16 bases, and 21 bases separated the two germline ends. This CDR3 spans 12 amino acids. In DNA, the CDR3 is TGCAGTGCTCTAATACAGGATCGTGGGGTTTTCTTC. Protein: CSALIQDRGVFF.

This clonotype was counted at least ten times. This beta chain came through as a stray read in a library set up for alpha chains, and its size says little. This CDR3 reads CASSSIPGLAGGPDTQYF. CDR3 sequence (DNA): TGCGCCAGCAGCTCTATCCCGGGACTAGCGGGGGGCCCAGATACGCAGTATTTT. V usage is TRBV5-1 and J usage is TRBJ2-3; TRBD2 aligns across 15 bases. Trimming took 3 bases from V and 4 from J; bases not matched to a gene: 9. CDR3 length: 18 residues. Germline V gene lookup returns CDR1 SGHRS and CDR2 YFSETQ.

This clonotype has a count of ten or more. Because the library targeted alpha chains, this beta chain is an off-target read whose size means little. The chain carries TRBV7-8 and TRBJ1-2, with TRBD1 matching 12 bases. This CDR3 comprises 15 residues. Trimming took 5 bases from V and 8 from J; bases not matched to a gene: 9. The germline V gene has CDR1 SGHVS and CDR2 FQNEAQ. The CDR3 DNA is TGTGCCAGCAGCCTCCGGGACAGGGGGCGCGTCGGCTACACCTTC. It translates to CASSLRDRGRVGYTF.

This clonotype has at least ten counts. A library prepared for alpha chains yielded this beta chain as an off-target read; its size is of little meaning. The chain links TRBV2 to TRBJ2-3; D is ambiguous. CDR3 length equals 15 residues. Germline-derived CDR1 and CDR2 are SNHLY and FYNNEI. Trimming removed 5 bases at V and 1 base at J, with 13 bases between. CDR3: CASSLGPRGTDTQYF. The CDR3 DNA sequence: TGTGCCAGCAGTTTGGGTCCTAGGGGCACAGATACGCAGTATTTT.

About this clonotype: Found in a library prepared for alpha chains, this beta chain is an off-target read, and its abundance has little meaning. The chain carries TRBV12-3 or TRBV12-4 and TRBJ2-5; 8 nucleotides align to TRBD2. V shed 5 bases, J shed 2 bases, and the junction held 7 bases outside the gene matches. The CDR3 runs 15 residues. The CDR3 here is CASSRSGAPQETQYF. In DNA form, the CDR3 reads TGTGCCAGCAGTCGTAGCGGGGCCCCACAAGAGACCCAGTACTTC.